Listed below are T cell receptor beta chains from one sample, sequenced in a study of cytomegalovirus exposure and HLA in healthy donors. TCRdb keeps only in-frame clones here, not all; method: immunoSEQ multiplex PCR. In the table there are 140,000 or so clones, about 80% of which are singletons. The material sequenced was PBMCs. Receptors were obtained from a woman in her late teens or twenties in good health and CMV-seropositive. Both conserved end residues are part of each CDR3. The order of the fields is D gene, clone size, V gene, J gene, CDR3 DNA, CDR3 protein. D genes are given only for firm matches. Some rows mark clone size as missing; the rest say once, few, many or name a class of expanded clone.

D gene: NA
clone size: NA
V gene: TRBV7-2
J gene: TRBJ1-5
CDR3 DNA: TGTGCCAGCAGCTTAGGGGGGGTAAGAAATCAGCCCCAGCATTTT
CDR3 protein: CASSLGGVRNQPQHF

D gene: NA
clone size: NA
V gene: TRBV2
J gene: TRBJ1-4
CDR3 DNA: TGTGCCAGCAGGCAACAACGGGCAACTAATGAAAAACTGTTTTTT
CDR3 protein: CASRQQRATNEKLFF

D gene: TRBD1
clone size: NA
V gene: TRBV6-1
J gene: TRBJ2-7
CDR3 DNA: TGTGCCAGCAGGTCCACCGGACAGGGTTTCCACGAGCAGTACTTC
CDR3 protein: CASRSTGQGFHEQYF

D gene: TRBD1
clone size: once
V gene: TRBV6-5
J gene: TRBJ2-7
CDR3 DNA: TGTGCCAGCAGTTACCGACAGGGTGCCGACGAGCAGTACTTC
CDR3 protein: CASSYRQGADEQYF

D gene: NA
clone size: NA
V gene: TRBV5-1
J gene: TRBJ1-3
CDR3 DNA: TGCGCCAGCAGCTCGTCTTCGGTCTCTGGAAACACCATATATTTT
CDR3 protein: CASSSSSVSGNTIYF

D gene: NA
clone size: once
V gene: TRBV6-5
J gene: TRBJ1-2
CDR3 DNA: TGTGCCGCCCGCGGGGGTGCTAACTATGGCTACACCTTC
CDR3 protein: CAARGGANYGYTF

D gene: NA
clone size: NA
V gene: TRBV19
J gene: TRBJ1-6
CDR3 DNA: TGTGCCAGTAGTATACTAGACAGAAATTCACCCCTCCACTTT
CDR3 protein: CASSILDRNSPLHF

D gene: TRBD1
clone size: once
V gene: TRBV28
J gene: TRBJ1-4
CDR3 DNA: TGTGCCAGCAGTTTACAAGGGACAGGAGATGAAAAACTGTTTTTT
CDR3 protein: CASSLQGTGDEKLFF

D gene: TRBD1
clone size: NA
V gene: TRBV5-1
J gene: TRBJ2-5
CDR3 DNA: TGCGCCAGCAGCCCGCCCCTCGGGACAGGGGACCAAGAGACCCAGTACTTC
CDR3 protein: CASSPPLGTGDQETQYF

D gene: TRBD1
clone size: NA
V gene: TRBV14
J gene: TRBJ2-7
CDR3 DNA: TGTGCCAGCAGCCCGGGACAGGGTGGGTCCTACGAGCAGTACTTC
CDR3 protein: CASSPGQGGSYEQYF

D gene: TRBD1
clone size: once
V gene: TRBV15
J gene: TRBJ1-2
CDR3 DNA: TGTGCCACCAGCAGATTAAAGGGGGCGGCTGGCTACACCTTC
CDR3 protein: CATSRLKGAAGYTF

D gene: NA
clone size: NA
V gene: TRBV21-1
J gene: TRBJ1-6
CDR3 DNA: TGTGCCAGCCCGCGGGACAGCTATAATTCACCCCTCCACTTT
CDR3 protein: CASPRDSYNSPLHF

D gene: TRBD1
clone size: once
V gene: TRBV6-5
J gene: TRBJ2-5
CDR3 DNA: TGTGCCAGCAGTTTAGAGGGGGCGGCGGAGACCCAGTACTTC
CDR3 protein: CASSLEGAAETQYF

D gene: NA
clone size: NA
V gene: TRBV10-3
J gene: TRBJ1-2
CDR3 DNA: TGTGCCATCAGTGAGCCCAGGATAAGTGGCTACACCTTC
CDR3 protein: CAISEPRISGYTF

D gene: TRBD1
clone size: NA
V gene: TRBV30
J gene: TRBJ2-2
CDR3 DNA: TGTGCCTGGAGTGGACAGGGGAGCGGGGAGCTGTTTTTT
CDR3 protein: CAWSGQGSGELFF